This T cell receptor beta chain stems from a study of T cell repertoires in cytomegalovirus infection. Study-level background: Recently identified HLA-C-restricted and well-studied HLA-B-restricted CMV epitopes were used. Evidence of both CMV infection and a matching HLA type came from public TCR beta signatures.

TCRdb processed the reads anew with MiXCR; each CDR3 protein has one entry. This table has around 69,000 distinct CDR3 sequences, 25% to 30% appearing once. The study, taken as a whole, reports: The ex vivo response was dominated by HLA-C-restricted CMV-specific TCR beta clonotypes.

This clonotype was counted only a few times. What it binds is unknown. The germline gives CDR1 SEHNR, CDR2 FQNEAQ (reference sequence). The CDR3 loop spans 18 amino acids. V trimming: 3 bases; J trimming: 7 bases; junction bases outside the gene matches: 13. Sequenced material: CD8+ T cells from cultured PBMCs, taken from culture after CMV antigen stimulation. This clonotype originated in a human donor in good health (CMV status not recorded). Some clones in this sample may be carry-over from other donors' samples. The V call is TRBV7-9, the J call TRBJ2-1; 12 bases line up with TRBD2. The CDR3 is CASSFPVASGRAKNEQFF. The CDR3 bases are TGTGCCAGCAGCTTTCCAGTGGCTAGCGGGAGGGCCAAGAATGAGCAGTTCTTC.